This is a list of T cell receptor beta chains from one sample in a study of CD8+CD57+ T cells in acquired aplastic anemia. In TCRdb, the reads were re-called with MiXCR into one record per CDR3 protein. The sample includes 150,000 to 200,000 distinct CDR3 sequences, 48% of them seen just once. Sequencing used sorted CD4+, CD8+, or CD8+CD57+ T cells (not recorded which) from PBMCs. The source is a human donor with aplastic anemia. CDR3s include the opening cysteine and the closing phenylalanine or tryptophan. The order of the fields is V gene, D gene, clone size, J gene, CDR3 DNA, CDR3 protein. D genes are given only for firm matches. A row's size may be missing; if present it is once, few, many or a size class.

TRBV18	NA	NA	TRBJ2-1	TGTGCCAGCTCGCCCTGGGGCAGGGCAGGCAATGAGCAGTTCTTC	CASSPWGRAGNEQFF
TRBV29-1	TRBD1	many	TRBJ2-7	TGCAGCGCCGCACTGGGGGGACAGGGAACTTTCAACGAGCAGTACTTC	CSAALGGQGTFNEQYF
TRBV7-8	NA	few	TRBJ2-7	TGTGCCAGCAGCTCAGGGGACTTCTACGAGCAGTACTTC	CASSSGDFYEQYF
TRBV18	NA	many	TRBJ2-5	TGTGCCAGCTCACCACGAGGGCAAGAGACCCAGTACTTC	CASSPRGQETQYF
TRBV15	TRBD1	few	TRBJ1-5	TGTGCCACCAGCACGGTCGGACAGGGCCTAAGCAATCAGCCCCAGCATTTT	CATSTVGQGLSNQPQHF
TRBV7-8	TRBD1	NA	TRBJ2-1	TGTGCCAGCAGTAGGACAGGGGGTGACTCCTACAATGAGCAGTTCTTC	CASSRTGGDSYNEQFF
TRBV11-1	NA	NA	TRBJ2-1	TGTGCCAGCAGCTTAAGCGGGCCCTACAATGAGCAGTTCTTC	CASSLSGPYNEQFF
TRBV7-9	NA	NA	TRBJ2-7	TGTGCCAGCAGCCCCTGGGGGGGCGCCTACGAGCAGTACTTC	CASSPWGGAYEQYF
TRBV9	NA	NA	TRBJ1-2	TGTGCCAGCAGCGGTTGGGGGGGGGACGATTATGGCTACACCTTC	CASSGWGGDDYGYTF
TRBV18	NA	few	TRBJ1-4	TGTGCCAGCTCCCCGAAGGCGGCAGCAACTAATGAAAAACTGTTTTTT	CASSPKAAATNEKLFF
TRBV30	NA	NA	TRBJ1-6	TGTGCCTGGAAGGACACTTCGGGTTATAATTCACCCCTCCACTTT	CAWKDTSGYNSPLHF
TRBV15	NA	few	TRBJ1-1	TGTGCCACCAACCCGGGACAAATGAACACTGAAGCTTTCTTT	CATNPGQMNTEAFF
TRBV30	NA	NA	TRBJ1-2	TGTGCCTGGAGTGTACTAGCAGGGCATGGCTACACCTTC	CAWSVLAGHGYTF
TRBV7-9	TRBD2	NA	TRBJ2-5	TGTGCCAGCAGCTTACTTGGCGGGAGGGCCTGGCAAGAGACCCAGTACTTC	CASSLLGGRAWQETQYF
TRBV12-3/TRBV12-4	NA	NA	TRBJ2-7	TGTGCCAGCAGTCGACGACTAGTCTCCTACGAGCAGTACTTC	CASSRRLVSYEQYF
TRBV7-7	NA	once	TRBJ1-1	TGTGCTAGCAGCTTGACTGCGAACACTGAAGCTTTCTTT	CASSLTANTEAFF
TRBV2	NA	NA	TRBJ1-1	TGTGCCAGCACGTTCAGGGTTTTTAACACTGAAGCTTTCTTT	CASTFRVFNTEAFF
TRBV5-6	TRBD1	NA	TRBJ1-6	TGTGCCAGCAGCTCGCGGACAGGGGTCTATAATTCACCCCTCCACTTT	CASSSRTGVYNSPLHF
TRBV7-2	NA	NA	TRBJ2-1	TGTGCCAGCAGCTTAGGAGGGTGGAATGAGCAGTTCTTC	CASSLGGWNEQFF
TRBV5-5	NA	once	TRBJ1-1	TGTGCCAGCAGCTCACCGGGACCGAGCGTCACTGAAGCTTTCTTT	CASSSPGPSVTEAFF
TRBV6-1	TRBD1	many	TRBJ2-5	TGTGCCAGCAGTGCAATGACAGGGCGTCAAGAGACCCAGTACTTC	CASSAMTGRQETQYF
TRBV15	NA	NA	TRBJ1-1	TGTGCCACCAGCAGAGCTTTCAGTGGGGTGAGCACTGAAGCTTTCTTT	CATSRAFSGVSTEAFF
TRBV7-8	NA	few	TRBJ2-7	TGTGCCAGCAGCTTGGGAGTACCTGACTACGAGCAGTACTTC	CASSLGVPDYEQYF
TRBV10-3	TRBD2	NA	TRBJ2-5	TGTGCCATCAGTACTAGCGGGGGCGCGATCGGGACCCAGTACTTC	CAISTSGGAIGTQYF
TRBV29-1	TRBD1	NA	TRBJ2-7	TGCAGCGTCCTCGGGACAGGGTCCCATGAGCAGTACTTC	CSVLGTGSHEQYF
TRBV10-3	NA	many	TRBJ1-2	TGTGCCATTCGGATGTATGAGTTGGGCTACACCTTC	CAIRMYELGYTF
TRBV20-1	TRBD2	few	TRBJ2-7	TGCAGTGCTACTCCTAGCGGCACTAACTACGAGCAGTACTTC	CSATPSGTNYEQYF
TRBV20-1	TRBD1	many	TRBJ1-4	TGCAGTGCTAAACAGGGGGCAACTAATGAAAAACTGTTTTTT	CSAKQGATNEKLFF
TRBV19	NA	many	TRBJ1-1	TGTGCCAGTAGTCGTAGGACACCCCGGTTAGACACTGAAGCTTTCTTT	CASSRRTPRLDTEAFF
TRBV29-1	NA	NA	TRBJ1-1	TGCAGCGGTGCCCCGGGACATACGAACACTGAAGCTTTCTTT	CSGAPGHTNTEAFF
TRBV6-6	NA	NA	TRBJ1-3	TGTGCCAGCGCTGGAAACACCATATATTTT	CASAGNTIYF
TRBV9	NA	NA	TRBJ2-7	TGTGCCAGCAGCGTAGGAGGTCTAGCGACCTACGAGCAGTACTTC	CASSVGGLATYEQYF
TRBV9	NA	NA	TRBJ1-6	TGTGCCAGCAGCTCCCGAGACGGCAATAATTCACCCCTCCACTTT	CASSSRDGNNSPLHF
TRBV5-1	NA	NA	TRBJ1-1	TGCGCCAGCAGTCTATCCCCCCAGGAGGAAGCTTTCTTT	CASSLSPQEEAFF
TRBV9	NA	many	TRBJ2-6	TGTGCCAGCAGCGTAGCTACGGGGAGCTCTGGGGCCAACGTCCTGACTTTC	CASSVATGSSGANVLTF
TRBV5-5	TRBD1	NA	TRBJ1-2	TGTGCCAGCAGCTTGCGAGGGGGCGCGGATGGCTACACCTTC	CASSLRGGADGYTF
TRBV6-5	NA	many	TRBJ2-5	TGTGCCAGCAGTTTAGGGAGGACGGAGACCCAGTACTTC	CASSLGRTETQYF
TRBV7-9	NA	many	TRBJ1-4	TGTGCCAGCCGACAGACGGGAGAGGAAAAACTGTTTTTT	CASRQTGEEKLFF
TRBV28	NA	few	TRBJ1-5	TGTGCCAGCAGTTTAGGGCTCAGTCGGAGCAATCAGCCCCAGCATTTT	CASSLGLSRSNQPQHF
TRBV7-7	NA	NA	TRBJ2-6	TGTGCTAGCAGCCAAGACCCTGGGGCCAACGTCCTGACTTTC	CASSQDPGANVLTF
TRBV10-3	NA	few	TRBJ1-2	TGTGCCATCCGGGCTAATGGCAGTGAGTACTATGGCTACACCTTC	CAIRANGSEYYGYTF
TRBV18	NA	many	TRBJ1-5	TGTGCCAGCTCACCAACGAGTAATCAGCCCCAGCATTTT	CASSPTSNQPQHF
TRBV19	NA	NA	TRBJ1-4	TGTGCCAGTAGTATAGATCGGCGCTATAATGAAAAACTGTTTTTT	CASSIDRRYNEKLFF
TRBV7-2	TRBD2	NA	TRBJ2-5	TGTGCCAGCAGCTTATTGGCGGGAGGGGAGACCCAGTACTTC	CASSLLAGGETQYF
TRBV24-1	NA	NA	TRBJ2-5	TGTGCCACCAGTGATCCCCAGAGTTTTGGAGAGACCCAGTACTTC	CATSDPQSFGETQYF
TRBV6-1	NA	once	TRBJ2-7	TGTGCCAGCAGTGAAGCACCTTTCCCATACGAGCAGTACTTC	CASSEAPFPYEQYF
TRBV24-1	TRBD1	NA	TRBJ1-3	TGTGCCACCAGGGACAGGGTGGACACCATATATTTT	CATRDRVDTIYF
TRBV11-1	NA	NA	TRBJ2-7	TGTGCCAGCAGCCTCTACGGCAACGCCTACGAGCAGTACTTC	CASSLYGNAYEQYF
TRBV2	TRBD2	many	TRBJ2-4	TGTGCCAACAGTGAAATGGCTAGCGGGGCCTTCAAAAACATTCAGTACTTC	CANSEMASGAFKNIQYF
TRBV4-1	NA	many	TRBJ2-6	TGCGCCAGCAGCTCCCACCGGGACCGCGCCAGGGTCCTGACTTTC	CASSSHRDRARVLTF
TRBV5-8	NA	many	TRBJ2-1	TGTGCCAGCAGCTTAGGACTGGGAAGCTCCTACAATGAGCAGTTCTTC	CASSLGLGSSYNEQFF
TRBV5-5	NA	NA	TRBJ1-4	TGTGCCAGCAGACATAATGCGGGGCCTAAGGAAAAACTGTTTTTT	CASRHNAGPKEKLFF